This T cell receptor (beta chain) was observed in a study of Tregs in tolerant kidney transplant recipients. About the study: Antibodies separated recipient from donor cells. Notes on the study in general: Expanding Tregs on activated donor B cells appeared to best identify donor-specific TCRbeta clones. Few patients were studied, so findings need validation in larger groups.

Sequenced by immunoSEQ multiplex PCR; TCRdb stores in-frame clones only, minus some. The sample records about 19,000 clones, 50% to 70% being singletons. This clone was seen a few times. Its antigen is not known. Sequenced: Tregs from blood cultured with allogeneic cells. The sequence came from a human donor in good health.

The CDR3 bases are TGTGCCAGCAGCCGGGGGGCAGGGGCGAACACTGAAGCTTTCTTT. This gives the protein CASSRGAGANTEAFF. The V gene is TRBV5-6, the J gene TRBJ1-1; the D gene is possibly TRBD1 (6 bases). Germline-derived CDR1 and CDR2 are SGHDT and YYEEEE. With 4 bases removed from V and 1 base from J, the gap between germline ends came to 14 bases. The CDR3 length is 15 residues.